This TCR beta chain was obtained from a study of cytomegalovirus exposure and HLA in healthy donors. CDR1 and CDR2 from the germline V gene are SGHDT and YYEEEE. This CDR3 is 12 amino acids long. The V end lost 4 bases, the J end lost 5 bases, and 9 bases lay between the germline ends. In regard to this clone: What it binds is unknown.

Study conclusions and caveats: The authors enumerated over 150 TCR beta chains as linked to cytomegalovirus.

Use of 60 Vbeta and 13 Jbeta primers characterized the PCR. How the authors handled the data: Counted up in a later analysis, unique TCR beta chains came to around 80 million, with around 12 million shared. Generated by immunoSEQ multiplex PCR, the TCRdb table keeps only in-frame clones and is missing some. That table gives V, J and clone size, and the DNA gave D and trimming. The data show about 130,000 clones, 77% seen once. The sample consisted of PBMCs. This receptor was obtained from a male donor in good health and CMV-seropositive. The chain uses TRBV5-6 and TRBJ1-2; D is possibly TRBD1 (5 bases). The CDR3 DNA is TGTGCCAGCAGCGATGACAGATATGGCTACACCTTC. Protein sequence: CASSDDRYGYTF.